A selection of T cell receptor beta chains follows, all from one sample in a study of blood T cell repertoires in COVID-19. The assay was immunoSEQ multiplex PCR, and TCRdb's table has in-frame clones only and misses some. The sample yields under 400,000 clones, over 85% seen once. Sequencing used peripheral blood. These receptors came from an older woman with COVID-19, enrolled during active disease. The CDR3 runs from the conserved cysteine through the conserved F or W. A D gene is named only where the DNA matches it firmly. Clone size is shown for a subset of rows, as once, few, many or a class of expanded clone.

j_call clone_size v_call d_call cdr3_aa cdr3_nt
TRBJ1-1 - TRBV25-1 - CASSELKDGVEAFF TGTGCCAGCAGTGAACTCAAGGACGGGGTAGAAGCTTTCTTT
TRBJ1-2 once TRBV7-8 - CASSLSFRTRALPYGYTF TGTGCCAGCAGCTTAAGCTTTCGGACGAGGGCCCTTCCCTATGGCTACACCTTC
TRBJ2-7 - TRBV11-2 TRBD2 CATGGGGYEQYF TGTGCCACGGGAGGGGGTGGTTACGAGCAGTACTTC
TRBJ1-1 - TRBV19 - CASRRQDSPLTEAFF TGTGCCAGTAGGAGGCAGGACTCCCCCTTGACTGAAGCTTTCTTT
TRBJ1-2 - TRBV28 - CASTGRQVNYGYTF TGTGCCAGCACCGGTCGACAGGTAAACTATGGCTACACCTTC
TRBJ2-3 - TRBV18 - CASSPGDSPSTDTQYF TGTGCCAGCTCACCAGGGGACTCGCCTAGCACAGATACGCAGTATTTT
TRBJ2-7 - TRBV10-2 TRBD1 CASRGQGARYEQYF TGCGCCAGCAGGGGACAGGGGGCGCGCTACGAGCAGTACTTC
TRBJ2-3 - TRBV3-1/TRBV3-2 - CASSQDSRLPADTQYF TGTGCCAGCAGCCAAGACAGTCGACTACCCGCAGATACGCAGTATTTT
TRBJ2-2 - TRBV6-4 - CASSDRAGNPGELFF TGTGCCAGCAGTGACCGAGCAGGGAACCCCGGGGAGCTGTTTTTT
TRBJ1-2 - TRBV4-1 - CASSQDPQGLIYGYTF TGCGCCAGCAGCCAAGATCCCCAGGGCCTCATCTATGGCTACACCTTC
TRBJ2-7 - TRBV19 TRBD1 CASSFRQGPYEQYF TGTGCCAGTAGTTTTCGACAGGGGCCGTACGAGCAGTACTTC
TRBJ2-1 - TRBV5-1 - CASSLYAGANNEQFF TGCGCCAGCAGCTTGTATGCGGGGGCCAACAATGAGCAGTTCTTC
TRBJ1-1 - TRBV7-9 - CASSPQQGYTEAFF TGTGCCAGCAGCCCACAACAGGGTTACACTGAAGCTTTCTTT
TRBJ1-4 - TRBV6-5 - CASSQPGSGVEKLFF TGTGCCAGCAGCCAACCAGGGTCGGGTGTGGAAAAACTGTTTTTT
TRBJ1-1 - TRBV6-5 TRBD1 CASRGQVLMNTEAFF TGTGCCAGCAGGGGACAGGTCTTAATGAACACTGAAGCTTTCTTT
TRBJ1-2 - TRBV19 - CASNSGRLFGYTF TGTGCCAGTAATTCCGGGAGGCTTTTTGGCTACACCTTC
TRBJ1-3 - TRBV19 TRBD1 CASSLTGIPGNTIYF TGTGCCAGTAGTTTGACAGGGATCCCTGGAAACACCATATATTTT
TRBJ1-2 - TRBV7-3 - CASSPQGDNYGYTF TGTGCCAGCAGCCCACAGGGAGATAACTATGGCTACACCTTC
TRBJ2-7 - TRBV3-1/TRBV3-2 TRBD1 CASSPRTGHHEQYF TGTGCCAGCAGCCCAAGGACAGGCCACCACGAGCAGTACTTC
TRBJ1-5 - TRBV28 - CASRPTGQLAWPQHF TGTGCCAGCAGGCCTACAGGACAGCTTGCTTGGCCCCAGCATTTT
TRBJ1-1 few TRBV19 - CASRGRGATEAFF TGTGCCAGTAGGGGCAGGGGCGCCACTGAAGCTTTCTTT
TRBJ2-3 once TRBV27 - CASSLSQARDTQYF TGTGCCAGCAGTTTATCACAGGCGCGAGATACGCAGTATTTT
TRBJ1-1 - TRBV7-3 - CASSLRGGATTEAFF TGTGCCAGCAGCTTAAGGGGGGGCGCGACCACTGAAGCTTTCTTT
TRBJ1-2 few TRBV5-4 - CASSSQGLNYGYTF TGTGCCAGCAGCTCCCAGGGGCTTAACTATGGCTACACCTTC
TRBJ2-1 - TRBV19 TRBD2 CASSPLAGAYNEQFF TGTGCCAGTAGTCCACTGGCGGGGGCCTACAATGAGCAGTTCTTC
TRBJ1-1 few TRBV5-1 - CASSPGERLISAEAFF TGCGCCAGCAGCCCAGGGGAGCGCCTCATTTCGGCTGAAGCTTTCTTT
TRBJ1-2 - TRBV12-3/TRBV12-4 - CASSSSSVRGYTF TGTGCCAGCAGTTCCTCCAGTGTACGTGGCTACACCTTC
TRBJ2-7 few TRBV5-1 TRBD1 CASRVDRGSYEQYF TGCGCCAGCAGAGTGGACAGGGGATCTTACGAGCAGTACTTC
TRBJ2-1 - TRBV9 TRBD2 CASSVVASGGTYNEQFF TGTGCCAGCAGCGTAGTTGCTAGCGGGGGCACCTACAATGAGCAGTTCTTC
TRBJ2-1 - TRBV9 TRBD1 CASSVAGQDYNEQFF TGTGCCAGCAGCGTCGCTGGACAGGACTACAATGAGCAGTTCTTC
TRBJ2-3 - TRBV7-9 TRBD2 CASSPGGTSAPDTQYF TGTGCCAGCAGCCCAGGTGGGACTAGCGCTCCAGATACGCAGTATTTT
TRBJ2-3 - TRBV3-1/TRBV3-2 TRBD2 CASSSQGLAGGTDTQYF TGTGCCAGCAGCTCCCAGGGACTAGCGGGGGGCACAGATACGCAGTATTTT
TRBJ2-3 - TRBV7-3 TRBD2 CASSLTGTRSDTQYF TGTGCCAGCAGCTTAACAGGGACTAGGTCAGATACGCAGTATTTT
TRBJ2-2 - TRBV29-1 - CSVGGGLPNTGELFF TGCAGCGTTGGAGGGGGTTTGCCGAACACCGGGGAGCTGTTTTTT
TRBJ2-2 - TRBV29-1 - CSGGGTANTGELFF TGCAGTGGGGGCGGGACAGCAAACACCGGGGAGCTGTTTTTT
TRBJ1-2 - TRBV9 - CASSPGGQLRLGYTF TGTGCCAGCAGCCCCGGCGGACAGTTACGTTTAGGCTACACCTTC
TRBJ2-5 - TRBV5-5 TRBD1 CASMSGQVIQETQYF TGTGCCAGCATGTCGGGACAGGTTATCCAAGAGACCCAGTACTTC
TRBJ1-5 - TRBV11-2 - CASSYSSGAGQPQHF TGTGCCAGCAGCTACTCTTCAGGGGCGGGCCAGCCCCAGCATTTT
TRBJ1-4 - TRBV4-2 - CASSQVGGSEEKLFF TGTGCCAGCAGCCAAGTTGGGGGGAGCGAAGAAAAACTGTTTTTT
TRBJ1-1 - TRBV25-1 - CASSASGGPTEAFF TGTGCCAGCAGTGCCTCCGGGGGACCCACTGAAGCTTTCTTT
TRBJ1-2 few TRBV5-1 TRBD1 CASRLGTGGIRYGYTF TGCGCCAGCAGACTCGGGACAGGGGGTATTCGCTATGGCTACACCTTC
TRBJ2-5 - TRBV6-5 - CASSYLRGGETQYF TGTGCCAGCAGTTATTTGCGGGGTGGGGAGACCCAGTACTTC
TRBJ1-1 - TRBV7-9 - CASSLQASNTEAFF TGTGCCAGCAGCTTGCAGGCGTCGAACACTGAAGCTTTCTTT
TRBJ1-6 - TRBV5-1 TRBD1 CASSPGQLNSPLHF TGCGCCAGCAGCCCGGGACAGTTAAATTCACCCCTCCACTTT
TRBJ2-1 - TRBV29-1 TRBD1 CSVEPLTGKVVGNEQFF TGCAGCGTTGAGCCCCTGACAGGGAAAGTTGTGGGCAATGAGCAGTTCTTC
TRBJ1-5 - TRBV5-1 - CASSLGVRDDQPQHF TGCGCCAGCAGCTTGGGAGTCAGGGATGATCAGCCCCAGCATTTT
TRBJ2-2 - TRBV7-9 - CASSLLGTHGELFF TGTGCCAGCAGCTTGCTCGGGACTCACGGGGAGCTGTTTTTT
TRBJ1-1 - TRBV28 - CASSPVFSRGPGTEAFF TGTGCCAGCAGTCCCGTTTTTTCTAGAGGGCCTGGCACTGAAGCTTTCTTT
TRBJ2-1 - TRBV7-3 TRBD2 CASSQTRAGGPYNEQFF TGTGCCAGCAGCCAAACTCGGGCGGGGGGGCCCTACAATGAGCAGTTCTTC
TRBJ2-1 once TRBV4-1 TRBD2 CASSPPGTSVNEQFF TGCGCCAGCAGCCCCCCCGGGACTAGCGTCAATGAGCAGTTCTTC
TRBJ2-3 - TRBV11-1 - CASSHGGPTDTQYF TGTGCCAGCAGCCACGGGGGTCCCACAGATACGCAGTATTTT
TRBJ2-5 - TRBV3-1/TRBV3-2 TRBD2 CASRRLAGHQETQYF TGTGCCAGCAGGCGTCTAGCGGGGCACCAAGAGACCCAGTACTTC
TRBJ1-5 - TRBV7-4 TRBD1 CASSSVTGTYSNQPQHF TGTGCCAGCAGCTCCGTGACAGGGACCTATAGCAATCAGCCCCAGCATTTT
TRBJ2-5 once TRBV6-1 - CASSEMAGDIKETQYF TGTGCCAGCAGTGAAATGGCAGGGGACATTAAAGAGACCCAGTACTTC